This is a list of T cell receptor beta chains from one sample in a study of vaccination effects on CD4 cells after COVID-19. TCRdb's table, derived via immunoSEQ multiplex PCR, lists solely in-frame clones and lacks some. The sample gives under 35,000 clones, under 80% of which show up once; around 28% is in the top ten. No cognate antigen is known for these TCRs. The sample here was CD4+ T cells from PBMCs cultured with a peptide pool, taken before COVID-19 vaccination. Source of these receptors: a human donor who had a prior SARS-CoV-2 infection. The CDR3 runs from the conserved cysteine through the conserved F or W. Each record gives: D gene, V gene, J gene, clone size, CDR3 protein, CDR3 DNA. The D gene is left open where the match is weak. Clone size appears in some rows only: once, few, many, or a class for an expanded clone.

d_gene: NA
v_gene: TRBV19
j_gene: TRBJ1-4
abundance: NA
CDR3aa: CASAQGNEKLFF
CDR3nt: TGTGCCAGCGCTCAGGGAAATGAAAAACTGTTTTTT

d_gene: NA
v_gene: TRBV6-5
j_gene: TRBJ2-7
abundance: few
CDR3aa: CASSSDWGSYEQYF
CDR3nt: TGTGCCAGCAGTTCGGACTGGGGCTCCTACGAGCAGTACTTC

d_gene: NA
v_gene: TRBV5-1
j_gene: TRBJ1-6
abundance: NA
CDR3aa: CASSLGPRGNSPLHF
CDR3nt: TGCGCCAGCAGCTTGGGGCCTCGGGGAAATTCACCCCTCCACTTT

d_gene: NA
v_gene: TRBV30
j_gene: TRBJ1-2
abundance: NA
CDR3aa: CAWSEDVGACTF
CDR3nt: TGTGCCTGGAGTGAAGATGTTGGGGCCTGCACCTTC

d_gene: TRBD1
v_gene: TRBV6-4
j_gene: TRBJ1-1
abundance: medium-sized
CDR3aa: CASSDSSGGYTEAFF
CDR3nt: TGTGCCAGCAGTGACTCATCAGGGGGCTACACTGAAGCTTTCTTT

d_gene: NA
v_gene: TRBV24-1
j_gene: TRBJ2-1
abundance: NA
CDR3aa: CATSDWSLREQFF
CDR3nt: TGTGCCACCAGTGATTGGAGTCTCCGTGAGCAGTTCTTC

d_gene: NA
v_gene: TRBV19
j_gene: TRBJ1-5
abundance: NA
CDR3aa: CASSLWDSRNQPQHF
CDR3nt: TGTGCCAGTAGCCTATGGGACTCCCGGAATCAGCCCCAGCATTTT

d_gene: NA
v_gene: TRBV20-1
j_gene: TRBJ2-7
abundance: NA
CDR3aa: CSATRVYEQYF
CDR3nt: TGCAGTGCTACCAGGGTTTACGAGCAGTACTTC

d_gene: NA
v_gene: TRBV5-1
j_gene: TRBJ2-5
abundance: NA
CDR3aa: CASSLRAGRGETQYF
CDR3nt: TGCGCCAGCAGCTTGAGGGCGGGGAGAGGAGAGACCCAGTACTTC

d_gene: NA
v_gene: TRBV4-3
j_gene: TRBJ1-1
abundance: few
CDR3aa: CASSQVGLNTEAFF
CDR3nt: TGCGCCAGCAGCCAAGTCGGACTGAACACTGAAGCTTTCTTT